This TCR beta chain was captured by sequencing in a study of blood T cell repertoires in COVID-19. Study-level information: Acute and convalescent COVID-19 samples came from the United States, Italy and Spain. The cDNA or gDNA used as material had been derived from T cells, B-cell-depleted T cells, or PBMCs.

Original processing notes: Nucleated cell counts were estimated from reference gene primer amplification. Profiled with immunoSEQ multiplex PCR; TCRdb holds only in-frame clones, not every one. V and J calls and clone size are copied from that table; D and trimming were computed from the DNA. The sample has 130,000 to 150,000 clones; around four fifths are singletons. The sample taken for sequencing was peripheral blood. This receptor was obtained from a human donor in a cohort sampled during active COVID-19.

The CDR3 region has the DNA TGTGCCAGCAGCTCCTCAGGGGATGGCTACACCTTC. It translates to CASSSSGDGYTF. The chain carries TRBV7-3 and TRBJ1-2, with D maybe TRBD1 (6 bases). Germline V lookup: CDR1 SGHTA, CDR2 FQGTGA. V was clipped by 4 bases and J by 6 bases, with 9 bases between them. This CDR3 is built from 12 residues.